The 13 T cell receptor beta chains below all came from one sample that was sequenced in a study of blood T cells in healthy people across ages. For the second PCR, which ran for about 7 to 12 cycles, a sample-barcoded 5' primer and a J-beta primer mix were used. TCRdb independently ran MiXCR on the 5' RACE reads; one entry per CDR3 protein. The sample yields 1,100,000 or so distinct CDR3 sequences, over 35% seen once. The sequenced sample was blood. All receptors come from a woman aged 60-75 years in good health.

This chain joins TRBV25-1 and TRBJ2-7; 12 bases line up with TRBD1. Per germline, CDR1 MGHDK and CDR2 SYGVNS. This CDR3 has 16 residues. V gave up 3 bases and J gave up 2 bases; unmatched junction bases: 5. The CDR3 protein is CASSDPGQGATYEQYF. The CDR3 DNA is TGTGCCAGCAGTGACCCGGGACAGGGGGCAACCTACGAGCAGTACTTC.

V is TRBV7-2 and J is TRBJ2-7; D gene ambiguous. The CDR3 totals 11 residues. Germline lookup yields CDR1 SGHTA and CDR2 FQGNSA. V was shortened by 7 bases and J by 3 bases, with 7 bases between the two germline ends. CDR3 nucleotides: TGTGCCAGCAACTTGATCTACGAGCAGTACTTC. Protein: CASNLIYEQYF.

The V call is TRBV18, the J call TRBJ1-6; 7 bases are shared with TRBD1. The CDR3 has 16 amino acids. Trimming at V came to 3 bases and at J to 8 bases, leaving 10 bases not matched to a gene. Germline-derived CDR1 and CDR2 are KGHSH and LQKENI. The CDR3 sequence: CASSPRSGTGDSPLHF. Written as DNA, the CDR3 is TGTGCCAGCTCACCCCGGTCCGGTACAGGGGATTCACCCCTCCACTTT.

The rearrangement joins TRBV12-3 or TRBV12-4 to TRBJ2-1; no firm D call. This CDR3 comprises 15 residues. Trimming pared 3 bases from V and 4 bases from J, leaving 13 bases between. CDR3 region: CASSLVGLGYNEQFF. CDR3 DNA sequence: TGTGCCAGCAGTTTGGTCGGGTTAGGTTACAATGAGCAGTTCTTC.

The chain couples TRBV15 to TRBJ2-7, with D tentatively TRBD2 (5 bases). Trimming removed 4 bases from V and 0 bases from J, with 13 bases in between. The CDR3 spans 15 residues. Germline-derived CDR1 and CDR2 are LNHNV and YYDKDF (reference sequence). CDR3 in amino acids: CATSNGLGSSYEQYF. CDR3 nucleotides: TGTGCCACCAGCAATGGACTGGGCAGCTCCTACGAGCAGTACTTC. Variable domain in full (rest from reference TRBV15 and TRBJ2-7): DAMVIQNPRYQVTQFGKPVTLSCSQTLNHNVMYWYQQKSSQAPKLLFHYYDKDFNNEADTPDNFQSRRPNTSFCFLDIRSPGLGDTAMYLCATSNGLGSSYEQYFGPGTRLTVT.

This clonotype was found once. One junction end does not reproduce the germline sequence, and a read error may be involved. V usage is TRBV27 and J usage is TRBJ2-5; D call uncertain. The CDR3 runs 13 residues. Germline values: CDR1 MNHEY, CDR2 SMNVEV (reference sequence). The CDR3 spells CASSLWGREAQYF. For the CDR3, the DNA is TGTGCCAGCAGCTTATGGGGTCGAGAGGCCCAGTACTTC.

This clonotype was counted many times. The V call is TRBV7-2, the J call TRBJ2-7; D may be TRBD2 (6 bases). The CDR3 loop spans 13 amino acids. Germline values: CDR1 SGHTA, CDR2 FQGNSA. V was shortened by 2 bases and J by 7 bases, with 12 bases between the two germline ends. CDR3 nucleotides: TGTGCCAGCAGCTTATACGGGAGTGGTGAGCAGTACTTC. Protein product: CASSLYGSGEQYF.

The chain employs TRBV12-3 or TRBV12-4 and TRBJ2-3, with D tentatively TRBD1 (5 bases). CDR3 length equals 19 residues. V lost 2 bases, J lost 0 bases, and 21 bases lay in between. This CDR3 reads CASSLFPPLTVTSTDTQYF. CDR3 bases: TGTGCCAGCAGTTTATTCCCCCCGTTGACAGTGACTAGCACAGATACGCAGTATTTT.

This chain links TRBV10-3 with TRBJ2-1; unclear D gene. Trimming removed 8 bases from V and 9 bases from J, with 11 bases in between. Germline V lookup: CDR1 ENHRY, CDR2 SYGVKD. The CDR3 is 11 amino acids. DNA of the CDR3: TGTGCCATCGGAAGCGATGTTGAGCAGTTCTTC. Translating it yields CAIGSDVEQFF.

Remarks on this clonotype: An end of the junction differs from the germline gene, which may be a read error. The rearrangement uses TRBV7-6 and TRBJ1-1; D remains ambiguous. The CDR3 has 14 amino acids. Germline V lookup: CDR1 SGHVS, CDR2 FNYEAQ. CDR3 nucleotides: TGTGTCAGCAGCTTAGAGGCTCAGGACACTGAAGCTTTCTTT. It encodes CVSSLEAQDTEAFF. The variable domain in full, with the rest retrieved from reference TRBV7-6 and TRBJ1-1, is GAGVSQSPRYKVTKRGQDVALRCDPISGHVSLYWYRQALGQGPEFLTYFNYEAQQDKSGLPNDRFSAERPEGSISTLTIQRTEQRDSAMYRCVSSLEAQDTEAFFGQGTRLTVV.

V usage is TRBV5-1 and J usage is TRBJ2-3; 11 nucleotides agree with TRBD2. The junction had 8 bases not matched to a gene; V was cut back by 0 bases and J by 5 bases. The CDR3 loop spans 17 amino acids. The V gene's germline CDR1 is SGHRS and CDR2 YFSETQ. The DNA of the CDR3 is TGCGCCAGCAGCTTGGCCGGGACTAGCGGTGGGGGAGATACGCAGTATTTT. Translating it yields CASSLAGTSGGGDTQYF.

This clonotype was seen many times. The chain employs TRBV29-1 and TRBJ2-1; TRBD1 is a possible D gene (6 bases). Germline loops: CDR1 SQVTM, CDR2 ANQGSEA. The CDR3 sequence is 12 residues long. Trimming took 6 bases from V and 6 from J, leaving 12 bases between them. The CDR3 reads CSVTGQINEQFF. Written as DNA, the CDR3 is TGCAGCGTGACTGGACAGATCAATGAGCAGTTCTTC.

Here the CDR3 reads CASSFTVGASNEQYF. CDR3 DNA: TGTGCCAGCAGTTTCACAGTGGGCGCATCCAATGAGCAGTACTTC. This chain joins TRBV12-3 or TRBV12-4 and TRBJ2-5; D gene unclear. The CDR3 is made up of 15 amino acids. V was clipped by 3 bases and J by 11 bases, with 22 bases between them.